This entry lists 30 T cell receptor beta chains sequenced from one sample in a study of T-cell memory formation after mild COVID-19. TCRdb re-analysed the 5' RACE reads in MiXCR, keeping a single row per CDR3 protein. Of hundreds of thousands of distinct CDR3 sequences listed, around a sixth are singletons. Sequencing was performed on PBMCs or a T cell subset sorted from them (not recorded which). Receptors originate from a man younger than 35 who had mild COVID-19 (a few samples of this study predate the infection). Cell type and time point are not known.

This clonotype was seen a few times. The chain links TRBV7-9 to TRBJ2-7; possibly TRBD1 for D (5 bases). The ends were cut back, 3 bases at V and 4 bases at J, with 13 bases in the middle. The CDR3 consists of 14 residues. Germline V gene sequence: CDR1 SEHNR, CDR2 FQNEAQ (reference sequence). The CDR3 sequence is CASSFQGSVYEQYF. CDR3 DNA: TGTGCCAGCAGCTTCCAGGGCTCTGTATACGAGCAGTACTTC. The full variable domain, with the rest looked up from reference TRBV7-9 and TRBJ2-7, is DTGVSQNPRHKITKRGQNVTFRCDPISEHNRLYWYRQTLGQGPEFLTYFQNEAQLEKSRLLSDRFSAERPKGSFSTLEIQRTEQGDSAMYLCASSFQGSVYEQYFGPGTRLTVT.

This clonotype has only a few counts. This chain links TRBV4-3 with TRBJ2-7; the match to TRBD2 covers 7 bases. The CDR3 covers 16 residues. CDR1 and CDR2 (germline): LGHNA, YSLEER. V trimming: 1 base; J trimming: 9 bases; junction bases outside the gene matches: 15. In DNA, the CDR3 is TGCGCCAGCAGCCAAGGGGGAGGGGCTAGGGGTTCTGGGCAGTACTTC. Its protein is CASSQGGGARGSGQYF.

This clonotype appeared a few times. The chain couples TRBV6-2 or TRBV6-3 to TRBJ2-7; no clear D. CDR3 length: 14 residues. The germline V gene has CDR1 MNHEY and CDR2 SVGEGT. V was pared by 6 bases and J by 4 bases, with 16 bases between. The CDR3 DNA is TGTGCCAGCAGCTCGGCCTGGGGTGGATACGAGCAGTACGTC. This sequence encodes CASSSAWGGYEQYV.

Ten or more counts support this clonotype. The J gene is TRBJ2-7, the V gene TRBV5-6; D is perhaps TRBD1 or TRBD2 (5 bases each). Germline values: CDR1 SGHDT, CDR2 YYEEEE. The V end was cut by 2 bases, the J end by 2 bases, with 11 bases between. The length of the CDR3 is 14 residues. The CDR3 loop reads CASSFRDATYEQYV. The CDR3 DNA follows: TGTGCCAGCAGCTTCCGGGACGCCACCTACGAGCAGTACGTC.

As regards this clonotype: Mismatch with germline at one junction end may stem from a read error. The chain is built from TRBV29-1 and TRBJ2-3; the D call may be TRBD1 or TRBD2 (5 bases each). The CDR3 loop spans 13 amino acids. CDR1 and CDR2 (germline): SQVTM, ANQGSEA. CDR3 coding DNA: TGTAGCTCAACCCCGGGGCCCCCGGATACGCAGTATTTT. As protein: CSSTPGPPDTQYF.

V usage is TRBV6-6 and J usage is TRBJ1-6; D not certain. The CDR3 contains 13 residues. The germline CDR1 and CDR2 sequences are MNHNY and SVGAGI (reference sequence). V dropped 0 bases and J dropped 15 bases, with 12 bases sitting between them. The CDR3 here is CASSYSWETHLHF. The CDR3 bases are TGTGCCAGCAGTTACTCCTGGGAGACACACCTCCACTTT.

The rearrangement uses TRBV28 and TRBJ2-1; D is unclear. Germline assignment: CDR1 MDHEN and CDR2 SYDVKM. The CDR3 spans 11 residues. V lost 5 bases, J lost 7 bases, and 6 bases lay in between. CDR3 in amino acids: CASSVRNEQFF. The CDR3 bases are TGTGCCAGCAGTGTAAGAAATGAGCAGTTCTTC.

This clonotype has more than one count but fewer than ten. The chain uses TRBV7-9 and TRBJ1-5, with a weak D call TRBD1 (6 bases). CDR3 length: 16 amino acids. The V end lost 3 bases, the J end lost 0 bases, and 12 bases lay between the germline ends. The germline CDR1 and CDR2 sequences are SEHNR and FQNEAQ (reference sequence). CDR3 nucleotide sequence: TGTGCCAGCAGCTTGGCAGGGACAAATAGCAATCAGCCCCAGCATTTT. As protein: CASSLAGTNSNQPQHF.

In this sample, this clonotype turned up a few times. This rearrangement joins TRBV30 to TRBJ2-7; D tentatively fits TRBD1 or TRBD2 (6 bases each). CDR3 length equals 13 residues. The V gene's germline CDR1 is GTSNPN and CDR2 SVGIG (reference sequence). The ends were cut back, 5 bases at V and 4 bases at J, with 15 bases in the middle. DNA for the CDR3: TGTGCCTGGTCGGAGGGGGTCGGTTACGAGCAGTACTTC. Translation gives CAWSEGVGYEQYF.

This clonotype was seen more than once but under ten times. This sequence joins TRBV20-1 and TRBJ2-3; D uncertain. Trimming cost V 0 bases and J 0 bases, with 7 bases left between them. The CDR3 has 14 residues. Germline loops: CDR1 DFQATT, CDR2 SNEGSKA (reference sequence). CDR3 region: CSARDPPSTDTQYF. CDR3 DNA sequence: TGCAGTGCTAGAGATCCCCCCAGCACAGATACGCAGTATTTT.

This clonotype appeared a few times. The chain is built from TRBV4-3 and TRBJ2-3; D call uncertain. From germline, CDR1 is LGHNA and CDR2 YSLEER. This CDR3 is 18 amino acids long. V was cut by 0 bases and J by 0 bases, with 16 bases left in between. The CDR3 region is CASSQDQARGESTDTQYF. The DNA of the CDR3 is TGCGCCAGCAGCCAAGACCAGGCCCGCGGAGAAAGCACAGATACGCAGTATTTT.

The sample holds a few counts of this clonotype. The rearrangement uses TRBV5-6 and TRBJ1-5, with a possible D match to TRBD1 (5 bases). The CDR3 is made up of 13 amino acids. The germline V gene encodes CDR1 SGHDT and CDR2 YYEEEE. The V gene lost 1 base and the J gene lost 9 bases, with 11 bases spanning the gap. The CDR3 spells CASSLNGGTPQHF. The CDR3 DNA sequence: TGTGCCAGCAGCTTGAATGGGGGTACGCCCCAGCATTTT.

This clonotype was counted a few times. J is TRBJ2-1 and V is TRBV20-1; the D gene could be TRBD1 or TRBD2 (5 bases each). This CDR3 contains 16 residues. The germline CDR1 and CDR2 sequences are DFQATT and SNEGSKA (reference sequence). Trimming shortened V by 0 bases and J by 2 bases, and 14 bases separated the two germline ends. CDR3 in DNA: TGCAGTGCTAGAGAGTATGGGACGCCGACCTACAATGAGCAGTTCTTC. It translates to CSAREYGTPTYNEQFF.

This clonotype came up a few times. This rearrangement joins TRBV7-9 to TRBJ2-1; D not resolved. Germline V gene sequence: CDR1 SEHNR, CDR2 FQNEAQ (reference sequence). This CDR3 is 12 amino acids long. V lost 2 bases to trimming and J lost 5 bases, with 4 bases between them. CDR3 in DNA: TGTGCCAGCAGCTTACACAACAATGAGCAGTTCTTC. This codes for CASSLHNNEQFF. The entire variable domain, with the rest obtained from reference TRBV7-9 and TRBJ2-1, is as follows: DTGVSQNPRHKITKRGQNVTFRCDPISEHNRLYWYRQTLGQGPEFLTYFQNEAQLEKSRLLSDRFSAERPKGSFSTLEIQRTEQGDSAMYLCASSLHNNEQFFGPGTRLTVL.

This clonotype was counted between two and nine times. The chain recombines TRBV12-3 or TRBV12-4 with TRBJ1-6, with D tentatively TRBD1 (5 bases). This CDR3 has 13 residues. Trimming pared 8 bases from V and 4 bases from J, leaving 9 bases between. The CDR3 DNA is TGTGCCAGCCGGGACTCTTATAATTCACCCCTCCACTTT. The encoded protein is CASRDSYNSPLHF.

This clonotype was seen only a few times. The V and J genes are TRBV2 and TRBJ2-7, with D perhaps being TRBD1 or TRBD2 (5 bases each). The CDR3 sequence is 14 residues long. The V and J ends lost 8 bases and 5 bases respectively, with 19 bases between them. Germline CDR1 SNHLY, CDR2 FYNNEI. The CDR3 here is CASFQGWRTHEQYF. CDR3 nucleotide sequence: TGTGCCAGCTTTCAGGGTTGGAGGACCCACGAGCAGTACTTC.

This clonotype showed up many times. This chain uses TRBV13 with TRBJ2-1, with unresolved D. Germline values: CDR1 PRHDT, CDR2 FYEKMQ (reference sequence). The CDR3 totals 13 residues. Trimming left V 5 bases short and J 5 bases short, with 10 bases between. The CDR3, as DNA: TGTGCCAGCAGCGGGCCAAACGACAATGAGCAGTTCTTC. Its protein product is CASSGPNDNEQFF.

The CDR3 is CASSQDLGYTF. CDR3 nucleotides: TGTGCCAGCAGCCAAGATCTTGGCTACACCTTC. The genes are TRBV4-2 and TRBJ1-2; D unclear. The germline gives CDR1 LGHNA, CDR2 YNFKEQ. The CDR3 has 11 amino acids. The germline V and J ends were trimmed by 0 bases and 7 bases, with 3 bases remaining between them.

The rearrangement uses TRBV20-1 and TRBJ1-1; tentative D call: TRBD1 (5 bases). Germline assignment: CDR1 DFQATT and CDR2 SNEGSKA (reference sequence). This CDR3 contains 15 residues. V was shortened by 0 bases and J by 8 bases, with 19 bases between the two germline ends. This CDR3 is CSARDPAVGGTEAFF. For the CDR3, the DNA is TGCAGTGCTAGAGATCCCGCCGTTGGAGGGACCGAAGCTTTCTTT.

This clonotype was counted many times. The chain employs TRBV6-5 and TRBJ1-6, with 8 bases aligning to TRBD1. The V and J ends lost 5 bases and 10 bases, in that order; junction bases with no gene match: 10. This CDR3 has 15 residues. Germline V gene lookup returns CDR1 MNHEY and CDR2 SVGAGI. CDR3 amino acids: CASSRRGTGGSPLHF. In DNA form, the CDR3 reads TGTGCCAGCAGTCGTAGGGGAACAGGGGGATCACCCCTCCACTTT.

The chain links TRBV20-1 to TRBJ2-3; TRBD2 matches at 8 bases. Trimming took 5 bases from V and 0 from J; bases not matched to a gene: 1. CDR3 length: 13 amino acids. Germline CDR1 is DFQATT and CDR2 is SNEGSKA (reference sequence). CDR3 in amino acids: CSAERGSTDTQYF. DNA for the CDR3: TGCAGTGCTGAGCGGGGGAGCACAGATACGCAGTATTTT.

The V call is TRBV3-1, the J call TRBJ2-2; no firm D call. Germline lookup yields CDR1 LGHDT and CDR2 YNNKEL (reference sequence). The CDR3 has 18 residues. Trimming took off 0 bases at V and 3 bases at J, with 17 bases between the two ends. The CDR3 here is CASSQEATSDRDTGELFF. The CDR3 DNA sequence: TGTGCCAGCAGCCAAGAAGCCACCTCGGATAGGGACACCGGGGAGCTGTTTTTT.

V gene TRBV10-2 combines with J gene TRBJ1-1; TRBD1 is a possible D gene (5 bases). The V and J ends lost 3 bases and 6 bases respectively, with 8 bases between them. The CDR3 consists of 12 residues. Per germline, CDR1 WSHSY and CDR2 SAAADI. CDR3 nucleotide sequence: TGCGCCAGCAGTGACTGGGGGGCTGAAGCTTTCTTT. Protein product: CASSDWGAEAFF.

This clonotype was found a few times. This chain links TRBV6-1 with TRBJ1-2; D possibly corresponds to TRBD1 (6 bases). Germline assignment: CDR1 MNHNS and CDR2 SASEGT. CDR3 length equals 13 residues. V was pared by 4 bases and J by 7 bases, with 13 bases between. DNA of the CDR3: TGTGCCAGCAGTGTCGGGACAACGGGTGGCTACACCTTC. Residues: CASSVGTTGGYTF.

This clonotype was seen more than once but under ten times. The chain joins TRBV7-6 to TRBJ1-4, with TRBD1 matching over 10 bases. The germline V gene has CDR1 SGHVS and CDR2 FNYEAQ. V trimming: 1 base; J trimming: 7 bases; junction bases outside the gene matches: 6. This CDR3 comprises 16 residues. As DNA, the CDR3 is TGTGCCAGCAGCTTAGTGCCGGGACAGGGGCGTGAAAAACTGTTTTTT. Translation: CASSLVPGQGREKLFF. Together with reference TRBV7-6 and TRBJ1-4, the CDR3 gives the full variable domain: GAGVSQSPRYKVTKRGQDVALRCDPISGHVSLYWYRQALGQGPEFLTYFNYEAQQDKSGLPNDRFSAERPEGSISTLTIQRTEQRDSAMYRCASSLVPGQGREKLFFGSGTQLSVL.

The chain is built from TRBV2 and TRBJ2-3; D might be TRBD2 (6 bases). Per germline, CDR1 SNHLY and CDR2 FYNNEI. This CDR3 has 16 residues. With 3 bases removed from V and 2 bases from J, the gap between germline ends came to 15 bases. CDR3: CASSDSRGAATDTQYF. CDR3 DNA sequence: TGTGCCAGCAGTGATTCGCGGGGAGCCGCCACAGATACGCAGTATTTT.

The chain has TRBV20-1 and TRBJ2-2; 9 bases align to TRBD2. The CDR3 extends over 17 amino acids. CDR1 is DFQATT, CDR2 SNEGSKA, per germline (reference sequence). J gave up 0 bases and V 1 base, and 6 bases lay outside the gene matches. CDR3: CSARGALAGANTGELFF. For the CDR3, the DNA is TGCAGTGCTAGAGGGGCTTTAGCGGGGGCGAACACCGGGGAGCTGTTTTTT.

The table lists this clonotype with many counts. V usage is TRBV11-2 and J usage is TRBJ2-5, with D unresolved. CDR1 is SGHAT and CDR2 is FQNNGV in the germline V gene. CDR3 length: 13 residues. V dropped 1 base and J dropped 3 bases, with 6 bases sitting between them. CDR3 residues: CASSLGLEETQYF. The CDR3 DNA sequence: TGTGCCAGCAGCTTAGGCTTAGAAGAGACCCAGTACTTC. The complete variable domain, with remaining parts taken from reference TRBV11-2 and TRBJ2-5, reads EAGVAQSPRYKIIEKRQSVAFWCNPISGHATLYWYQQILGQGPKLLIQFQNNGVVDDSQLPKDRFSAERLKGVDSTLKIQPAKLEDSAVYLCASSLGLEETQYFGPGTRLLVL.

J is TRBJ1-2 and V is TRBV6-5, with TRBD1 matching 7 bases. This CDR3 region has 13 residues. The ends lost 5 bases at V and 5 bases at J; junction bases unmatched: 5. Per germline, CDR1 MNHEY and CDR2 SVGAGI. CDR3 nucleotides: TGTGCCAGCAGTGGGACAGCCCTGTATGGCTACACCTTC. This translates into CASSGTALYGYTF.

This clonotype was detected a few times. This chain uses TRBV20-1 with TRBJ2-1; the D gene is possibly TRBD1 (6 bases). CDR3 length equals 15 residues. Per germline, CDR1 DFQATT and CDR2 SNEGSKA (reference sequence). V was clipped by 1 base and J by 0 bases, with 10 bases between them. This CDR3 is CSARVGQLSYNEQFF. For the CDR3, the DNA is TGCAGTGCTAGAGTCGGACAGCTCTCCTACAATGAGCAGTTCTTC.